These 11 T cell receptor beta chains were sequenced from one sample in a study of T cells in Graves' hyperthyroidism and ophthalmopathy (dated by TCRdb to between 2018 and 2021). The protocol used for the library was multiplex PCR. This sample was sequenced with an Illumina HiSeq 2000. TCR beta CDR3 regions were amplified from RNA transcripts. A first-round RT-PCR of the TCR CDR3 used the HTBI primer set with the Qiagen OneStep RT-PCR kit. Using fastp trimming at Q25 and MiXCR clonotype assembly, TCRdb reanalyzed the public sequencing data and kept in-frame beta chains. Rows are unified per CDR3 protein, each entry keeping the most common DNA and genes. Recorded for this sample are about 530,000 distinct CDR3 sequences; about a sixth of them occurred a single time. The leading ten clones occupy approximately 15% of the sample. The material sequenced was blood. The receptor source for this set is a woman aged 18-35 years with Graves' ophthalmopathy.

This clonotype was counted a few times. The chain is built from TRBV28 and TRBJ1-2; 8 bases fit TRBD1. Germline CDR1 is MDHEN and CDR2 is SYDVKM. The CDR3 covers 15 residues. The ends lost 3 bases at V and 9 bases at J; junction bases unmatched: 12. In nucleotides, the CDR3 is TGTGCCAGCAGTTTTGAGCAGGGGGCCCCTAGGAGCTACACCTTC. Amino acids: CASSFEQGAPRSYTF.

This rearrangement joins TRBV7-9 to TRBJ2-3; TRBD2 matches at 8 bases. J lost 4 bases, V lost 3 bases, and 6 bases had no gene match. CDR1 is SEHNR, CDR2 FQNEAQ, per germline (reference sequence). The CDR3 contains 15 residues. The chain's CDR3 is CASSFNREGADTQYF. The CDR3 coding sequence is TGTGCCAGCAGCTTTAATCGGGAGGGAGCAGATACGCAGTATTTT.

Comment on this clonotype: This clone may be a read error of a much larger clone one base away. The chain links TRBV6-1 to TRBJ1-5; D uncertain. Germline values: CDR1 MNHNS, CDR2 SASEGT. V lost 6 bases, J lost 3 bases, and 6 bases lay in between. This CDR3 region has 12 residues. CDR3 nucleotide sequence: TGTGCCAGCAGGCCCCCCAATCAGCCCCAGCATTTT. This sequence encodes CASRPPNQPQHF.

Worth noting for this clonotype: A read error may be the cause here, since a much bigger clone is one base away. This CDR3 is missing its conserved last phenylalanine or tryptophan, likely due to a read error. The chain's CDR3 is CASSFRAGTRTGELFS. CDR3 DNA sequence: TGTGCCAGCAGCTTTCGGGCAGGGACTCGTACCGGGGAGCTGTTTTCT. The chain links TRBV7-3 to TRBJ2-2; perhaps TRBD2 as D (6 bases). This CDR3 has 16 amino acids. Between the trimmed V and J ends, which lost 3 bases and 5 bases, there was a span of 16 bases. The germline V gene encodes CDR1 SGHTA and CDR2 FQGTGA.

This clonotype was found many times. The rearrangement uses TRBV28 and TRBJ1-1; 10 positions match TRBD1. The CDR3 length is 16 residues. V was pared by 2 bases and J by 3 bases, with 6 bases of the junction left unmatched. Germline lookup yields CDR1 MDHEN and CDR2 SYDVKM. CDR3 DNA sequence: TGTGCCAGCAGTTTAATGGGACAGGGGTCGGACACTGAAGCTTTCTTT. Its protein is CASSLMGQGSDTEAFF.

This clonotype was counted ten times or more. The V call is TRBV18, the J call TRBJ2-1; D is possibly TRBD1 (6 bases). The CDR3 runs to 15 residues. CDR1 is KGHSH and CDR2 is LQKENI in the germline V gene. V was shortened by 2 bases and J by 0 bases, with 8 bases between the two germline ends. In DNA form, the CDR3 reads TGTGCCAGCTCACCAACAGGGAGCTCCTACAATGAGCAGTTCTTC. This sequence encodes CASSPTGSSYNEQFF.

The sample holds many counts of this clonotype. The rearrangement links TRBV11-2 to TRBJ2-5; D might be TRBD2 (5 bases). V was clipped by 1 base and J by 2 bases, with 8 bases between them. In germline, CDR1 is SGHAT, CDR2 FQNNGV. This CDR3 is 14 amino acids long. Here the CDR3 reads CASSLVEEQETQYF. The CDR3 nucleotides are TGTGCCAGCAGCTTAGTGGAGGAGCAAGAGACCCAGTACTTC.

The chain uses TRBV20-1 and TRBJ2-7; 11 nucleotides line up with TRBD2. Losses at the gene ends were 0 bases for V and 4 bases for J; bases not matched to a gene: 8. There are 16 residues in the CDR3. Germline CDR1 reads DFQATT; CDR2 reads SNEGSKA (reference sequence). The CDR3 region has the DNA TGCAGTGCTAGAGATCGTAGCGGGAGGGCCGCTTACGAGCAGTACTTC. This encodes CSARDRSGRAAYEQYF.

This clonotype came up many times. V gene TRBV5-5 combines with J gene TRBJ2-7, with 7 bases aligning to TRBD2. The CDR3 spans 14 residues. Germline V gives CDR1 SGHKS, CDR2 YYEKEE (reference sequence). V lost 0 bases, J lost 3 bases, and 3 bases stayed unmatched. As DNA, the CDR3 is TGTGCCAGCAGCTTGGTACTAGCGAACTACGAGCAGTACTTC. It codes for CASSLVLANYEQYF.

This clonotype was counted many times. This chain links TRBV20-1 with TRBJ2-2, with a possible D match to TRBD2 (6 bases). The V gene's germline CDR1 is DFQATT and CDR2 SNEGSKA (reference sequence). This CDR3 has 15 residues. The germline V and J ends were trimmed by 6 bases and 3 bases, with 17 bases remaining between them. The CDR3 DNA is TGCAGTGCCCCAGGCGTCCGGGACTACACCGGGGAGCTGTTTTTT. Its protein product is CSAPGVRDYTGELFF.

The chain joins TRBV7-2 to TRBJ1-1; possible D gene TRBD1, 6 bases. V was pared by 8 bases and J by 5 bases, with 15 bases between. CDR1 and CDR2 (germline): SGHTA, FQGNSA. The CDR3 has 13 residues. CDR3 sequence: CASLGGAKTEAFF. The CDR3 nucleotides are TGTGCCAGCCTGGGGGGCGCGAAGACTGAAGCTTTCTTT.